A selection of T cell receptor beta chains follows, all from one sample in a study of blood T cell repertoires in COVID-19. Assay: immunoSEQ multiplex PCR; the TCRdb copy retains only in-frame clones and omits some. The profile shows a few hundred thousand clones, roughly four fifths of them singletons. The specimen sequenced was peripheral blood. These receptors all stem from a woman at least 80 years old with COVID-19, enrolled during active disease. CDR3s include the opening cysteine and the closing phenylalanine or tryptophan. Fields, in order: clone size, V gene, D gene, J gene, CDR3 protein, CDR3 DNA. A D gene is named only where the DNA matches it firmly. The listing skips clone size in some rows; elsewhere it reads once, few, many or a size class.

abundance: -
v_gene: TRBV3-1/TRBV3-2
d_gene: -
j_gene: TRBJ2-5
CDR3aa: CASSQDLQGSRATQYF
CDR3nt: TGTGCCAGCAGCCAAGATCTACAGGGCTCGCGTGCGACCCAGTACTTC

abundance: -
v_gene: TRBV30
d_gene: -
j_gene: TRBJ1-3
CDR3aa: CAWEEGGNTIYF
CDR3nt: TGTGCCTGGGAAGAGGGTGGAAACACCATATATTTT

abundance: -
v_gene: TRBV18
d_gene: -
j_gene: TRBJ2-3
CDR3aa: CASSPYTDTQYF
CDR3nt: TGTGCCAGCTCACCATACACAGATACGCAGTATTTT

abundance: -
v_gene: TRBV28
d_gene: TRBD1
j_gene: TRBJ1-5
CDR3aa: CASSLRDRRQPQHF
CDR3nt: TGTGCCAGCAGTTTAAGGGACAGGAGGCAGCCCCAGCATTTT

abundance: -
v_gene: TRBV5-1
d_gene: -
j_gene: TRBJ1-6
CDR3aa: CASSLEGDNTKSSPLHF
CDR3nt: TGCGCCAGCAGCTTGGAAGGGGATAATACAAAGAGCTCACCCCTCCACTTT

abundance: -
v_gene: TRBV12-3/TRBV12-4
d_gene: -
j_gene: TRBJ2-1
CDR3aa: CASSPGQYNEQFF
CDR3nt: TGTGCCAGCAGCCCTGGACAATACAATGAGCAGTTCTTC

abundance: -
v_gene: TRBV30
d_gene: TRBD2
j_gene: TRBJ2-7
CDR3aa: CAWSPLGTRGSYEQYF
CDR3nt: TGTGCCTGGAGTCCTCTGGGGACTAGGGGGTCCTACGAGCAGTACTTC

abundance: -
v_gene: TRBV4-2
d_gene: -
j_gene: TRBJ2-1
CDR3aa: CASSQDGTAGSYNEQFF
CDR3nt: TGTGCCAGCAGCCAAGACGGAACAGCGGGCTCCTACAATGAGCAGTTCTTC

abundance: -
v_gene: TRBV29-1
d_gene: TRBD1
j_gene: TRBJ1-2
CDR3aa: CSVVAGGPGTF
CDR3nt: TGCAGCGTTGTGGCAGGGGGGCCCGGCACCTTC

abundance: -
v_gene: TRBV18
d_gene: -
j_gene: TRBJ1-2
CDR3aa: CASSPLDSNYGYTF
CDR3nt: TGTGCCAGCTCACCACTAGACAGTAACTATGGCTACACCTTC

abundance: -
v_gene: TRBV5-1
d_gene: -
j_gene: TRBJ1-1
CDR3aa: CASSEGQNTEAFF
CDR3nt: TGCGCCAGCAGCGAAGGACAGAACACTGAAGCTTTCTTT

abundance: -
v_gene: TRBV2
d_gene: -
j_gene: TRBJ1-2
CDR3aa: CASSELGGSFYGYTF
CDR3nt: TGTGCCAGCAGTGAATTGGGGGGTTCTTTCTATGGCTACACCTTC

abundance: -
v_gene: TRBV18
d_gene: -
j_gene: TRBJ1-5
CDR3aa: CASSPSGVGSQPQHF
CDR3nt: TGTGCCAGCTCACCGTCAGGGGTGGGAAGTCAGCCCCAGCATTTT

abundance: -
v_gene: TRBV5-1
d_gene: -
j_gene: TRBJ2-7
CDR3aa: CASSVTGYEQYF
CDR3nt: TGCGCCAGCAGCGTAACAGGCTACGAGCAGTACTTC

abundance: -
v_gene: TRBV7-9
d_gene: -
j_gene: TRBJ2-3
CDR3aa: CASSLRQSTDTQYF
CDR3nt: TGTGCCAGCAGCTTAAGACAGAGCACAGATACGCAGTATTTT

abundance: -
v_gene: TRBV19
d_gene: TRBD1
j_gene: TRBJ1-2
CDR3aa: CASSIARTGRSGYTF
CDR3nt: TGTGCCAGTAGTATAGCTAGGACAGGGCGTTCTGGCTACACCTTC

abundance: few
v_gene: TRBV2
d_gene: TRBD1
j_gene: TRBJ2-1
CDR3aa: CASSLDRGRQFF
CDR3nt: TGTGCCAGCAGTCTGGACAGGGGGCGGCAGTTCTTC

abundance: -
v_gene: TRBV19
d_gene: TRBD1
j_gene: TRBJ2-7
CDR3aa: CASRPGQGASYEQYF
CDR3nt: TGTGCCAGTAGACCGGGACAGGGGGCCTCCTACGAGCAGTACTTC

abundance: -
v_gene: TRBV18
d_gene: TRBD1
j_gene: TRBJ1-4
CDR3aa: CASSEGADEKLFF
CDR3nt: TGTGCCAGCTCGGAGGGGGCGGATGAAAAACTGTTTTTT

abundance: -
v_gene: TRBV9
d_gene: -
j_gene: TRBJ2-7
CDR3aa: CASSEGGRGYEQYF
CDR3nt: TGTGCCAGCAGCGAAGGGGGGAGGGGTTACGAGCAGTACTTC

abundance: -
v_gene: TRBV30
d_gene: -
j_gene: TRBJ1-1
CDR3aa: CAWSRGQLNTEAFF
CDR3nt: TGTGCCTGGAGCAGGGGACAACTGAACACTGAAGCTTTCTTT

abundance: -
v_gene: TRBV7-9
d_gene: -
j_gene: TRBJ1-1
CDR3aa: CASSLVSGTEAFF
CDR3nt: TGTGCCAGCAGCTTAGTGAGCGGAACTGAAGCTTTCTTT

abundance: few
v_gene: TRBV11-1
d_gene: -
j_gene: TRBJ1-2
CDR3aa: CASSIGATRKDGYTF
CDR3nt: TGTGCCAGCAGCATAGGGGCCACCCGGAAAGATGGCTACACCTTC

abundance: -
v_gene: TRBV19
d_gene: TRBD1
j_gene: TRBJ1-5
CDR3aa: CASKVGGQGSQPQHF
CDR3nt: TGTGCCAGTAAGGTCGGGGGACAGGGTAGCCAGCCCCAGCATTTT

abundance: -
v_gene: TRBV9
d_gene: -
j_gene: TRBJ2-3
CDR3aa: CASSVGWREVDTQYF
CDR3nt: TGTGCCAGCAGCGTAGGGTGGCGGGAAGTAGATACGCAGTATTTT

abundance: -
v_gene: TRBV4-2
d_gene: -
j_gene: TRBJ2-1
CDR3aa: CASRGRSSYNEQFF
CDR3nt: TGTGCCAGCAGGGGGAGGAGCTCCTACAATGAGCAGTTCTTC

abundance: -
v_gene: TRBV6-2/TRBV6-3
d_gene: TRBD1
j_gene: TRBJ2-7
CDR3aa: CASSSPDRGNEQYF
CDR3nt: TGTGCCAGCAGTTCCCCAGACAGGGGCAACGAGCAGTACTTC

abundance: -
v_gene: TRBV7-2
d_gene: -
j_gene: TRBJ1-1
CDR3aa: CATSRRAGTEAFF
CDR3nt: TGTGCCACCTCTCGCAGGGCAGGCACTGAAGCTTTCTTT

abundance: -
v_gene: TRBV6-1
d_gene: -
j_gene: TRBJ1-2
CDR3aa: CASSERGGQPYGYTF
CDR3nt: TGTGCCAGCAGTGAACGAGGCGGGCAGCCCTATGGCTACACCTTC